The source of this T cell receptor (beta chain) is a study of T cell responses to AZD1222 COVID-19 vaccine. Study-level points and caveats: Without day 14 samples, only post-peak T cell repertoires were studied. Just a handful of people given AZD1222 tested seropositive at baseline. Unmutated regions of variants are reportedly targeted by nearly half of spike-specific TCRs. It should be noted that donors were predominantly white British and more often female, and clonal diversity was possibly underestimated.

Libraries were prepared by immunoSEQ multiplex PCR; TCRdb keeps only in-frame clonotypes and omits some of them. Of around 190,000 clones in the sample, about 91% were seen once. Details on this clone: Antigen unknown.

In germline, CDR1 is SGHVS, CDR2 FQNEAQ. The trim removed 1 base at V and 11 bases at J, leaving 9 bases unmatched. CDR3 length equals 15 residues. V and J are TRBV7-8 and TRBJ1-5; the match to TRBD1 covers 9 bases. Sample: peripheral blood, taken 28 days after the second AZD1222 dose. The source is an adult who received the AZD1222 COVID-19 vaccine. The CDR3 DNA reads TGTGCCAGCAGCTTAGACAGGGGGCCCGGTGTGGCCCAGCATTTT. Translation gives CASSLDRGPGVAQHF.